This T cell receptor beta chain originates from a study of T cells in Graves' hyperthyroidism and ophthalmopathy. About the study: At initial diagnosis, before any treatment had begun, peripheral blood was obtained.

Amplified TCR beta CDR3 regions came from RNA transcripts. With the HTBI primer set, the TCR CDR3 went through a first round of RT-PCR. TCRdb redid the calling of the multiplex PCR reads with MiXCR, one entry per CDR3 protein. The sample holds 380,000 or so distinct CDR3 sequences, approximately 15% seen once. V was clipped by 5 bases and J by 3 bases, with 22 bases between them. CDR1 LNHNV and CDR2 YYDKDF come from the germline V gene (reference sequence). This CDR3 region has 17 residues. A patient was excluded if there was uncontrolled infection, other autoimmune disease, pregnancy or lactation. The sample comprised blood. The sequence derives from a woman aged 25-40 years with Graves' hyperthyroidism. The chain combines TRBV15 with TRBJ1-2; D perhaps matches TRBD1 (6 bases). The CDR3 loop is CATSPRTALTGHYGYTF. DNA for the CDR3: TGTGCCACCAGCCCACGGACAGCGCTAACGGGGCACTATGGCTACACCTTC.